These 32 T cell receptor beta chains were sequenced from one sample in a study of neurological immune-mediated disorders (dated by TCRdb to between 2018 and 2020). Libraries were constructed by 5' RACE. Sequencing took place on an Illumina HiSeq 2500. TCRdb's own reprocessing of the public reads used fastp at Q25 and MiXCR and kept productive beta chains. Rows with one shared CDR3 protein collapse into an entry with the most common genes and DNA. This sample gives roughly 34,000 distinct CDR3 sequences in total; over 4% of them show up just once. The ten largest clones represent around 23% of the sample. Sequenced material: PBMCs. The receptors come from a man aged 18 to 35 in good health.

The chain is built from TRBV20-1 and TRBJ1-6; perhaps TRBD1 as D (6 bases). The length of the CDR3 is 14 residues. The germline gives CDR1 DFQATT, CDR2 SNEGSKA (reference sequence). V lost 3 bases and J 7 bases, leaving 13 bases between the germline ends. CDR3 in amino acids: CSASAQQGNSPLHF. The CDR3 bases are TGCAGTGCTAGTGCACAGCAGGGGAATTCACCCCTCCACTTT.

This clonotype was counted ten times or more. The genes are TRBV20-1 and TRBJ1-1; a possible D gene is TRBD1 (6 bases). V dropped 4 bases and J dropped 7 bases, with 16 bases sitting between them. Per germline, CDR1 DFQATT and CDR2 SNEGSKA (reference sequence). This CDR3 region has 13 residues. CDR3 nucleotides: TGCAGTGCTATAAGGACAGCCGAGATTGAAGCTTTCTTT. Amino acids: CSAIRTAEIEAFF.

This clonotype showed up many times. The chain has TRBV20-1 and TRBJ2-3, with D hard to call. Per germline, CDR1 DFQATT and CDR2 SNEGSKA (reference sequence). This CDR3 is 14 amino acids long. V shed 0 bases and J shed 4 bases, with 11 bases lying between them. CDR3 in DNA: TGCAGTGCTAGAGATCCTCGAGCCTCAGATACGCAGTATTTT. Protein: CSARDPRASDTQYF.

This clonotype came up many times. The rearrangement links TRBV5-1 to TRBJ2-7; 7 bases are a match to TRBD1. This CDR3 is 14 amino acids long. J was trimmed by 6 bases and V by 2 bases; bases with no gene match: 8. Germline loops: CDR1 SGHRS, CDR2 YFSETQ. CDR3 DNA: TGCGCCAGCAGCTTTGAGACAGGGACCCTCGAGCAGTACTTC. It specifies CASSFETGTLEQYF.

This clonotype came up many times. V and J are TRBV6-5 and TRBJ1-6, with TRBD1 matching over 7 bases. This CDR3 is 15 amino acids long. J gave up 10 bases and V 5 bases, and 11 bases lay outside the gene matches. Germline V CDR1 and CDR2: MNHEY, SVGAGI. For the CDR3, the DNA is TGTGCCAGCAGTCTCCTACAGGGGTCTCAGTCACCCCTCCACTTT. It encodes CASSLLQGSQSPLHF.

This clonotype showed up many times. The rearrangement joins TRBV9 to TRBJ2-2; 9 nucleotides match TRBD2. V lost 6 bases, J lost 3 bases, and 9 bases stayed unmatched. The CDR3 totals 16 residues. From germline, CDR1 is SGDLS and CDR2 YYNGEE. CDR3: CASTPLAGAHTGELFF. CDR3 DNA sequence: TGTGCCAGCACCCCTTTAGCGGGGGCGCACACCGGGGAGCTGTTTTTT.

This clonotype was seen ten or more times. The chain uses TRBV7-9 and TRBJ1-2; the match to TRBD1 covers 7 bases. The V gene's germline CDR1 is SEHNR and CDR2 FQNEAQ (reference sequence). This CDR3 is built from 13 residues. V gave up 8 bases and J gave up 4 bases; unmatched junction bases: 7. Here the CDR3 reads CASGKTGLYGYTF. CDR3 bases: TGTGCCAGCGGGAAGACAGGGCTCTATGGCTACACCTTC.

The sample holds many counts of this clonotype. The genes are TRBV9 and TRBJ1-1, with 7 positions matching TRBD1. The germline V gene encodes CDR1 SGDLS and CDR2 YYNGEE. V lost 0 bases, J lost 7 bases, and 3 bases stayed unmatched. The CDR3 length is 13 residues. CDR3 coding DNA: TGTGCCAGCAGCGTAGAAGGGGGCGGTGAAGCTTTCTTT. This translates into CASSVEGGGEAFF.

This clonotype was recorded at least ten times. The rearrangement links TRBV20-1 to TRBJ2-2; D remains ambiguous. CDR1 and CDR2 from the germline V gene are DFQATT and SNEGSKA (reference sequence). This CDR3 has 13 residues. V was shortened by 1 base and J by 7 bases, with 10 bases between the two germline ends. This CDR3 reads CSARVPGIGELFF. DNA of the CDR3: TGCAGTGCTAGAGTTCCGGGCATCGGGGAGCTGTTTTTT.

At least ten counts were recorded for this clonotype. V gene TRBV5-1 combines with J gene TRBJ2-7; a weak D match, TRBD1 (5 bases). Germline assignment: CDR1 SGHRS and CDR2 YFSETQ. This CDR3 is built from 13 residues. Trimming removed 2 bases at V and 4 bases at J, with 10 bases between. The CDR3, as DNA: TGCGCCAGCAGCTTCCAGGGTCAGTACGAGCAGTACTTC. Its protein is CASSFQGQYEQYF.

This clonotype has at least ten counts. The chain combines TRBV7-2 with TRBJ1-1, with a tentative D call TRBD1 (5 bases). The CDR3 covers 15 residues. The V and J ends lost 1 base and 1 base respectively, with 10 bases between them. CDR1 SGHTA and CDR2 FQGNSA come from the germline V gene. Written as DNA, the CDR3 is TGTGCCAGCAGCTTAGTGGGGCGGGGGAACACTGAAGCTTTCTTT. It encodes CASSLVGRGNTEAFF.

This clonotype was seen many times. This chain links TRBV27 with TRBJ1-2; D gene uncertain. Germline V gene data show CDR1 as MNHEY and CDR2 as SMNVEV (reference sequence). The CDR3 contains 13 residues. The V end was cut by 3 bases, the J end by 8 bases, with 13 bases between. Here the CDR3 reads CASSLDSREGYTF. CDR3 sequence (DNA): TGTGCCAGCAGTTTGGACTCCAGAGAGGGCTACACCTTC.

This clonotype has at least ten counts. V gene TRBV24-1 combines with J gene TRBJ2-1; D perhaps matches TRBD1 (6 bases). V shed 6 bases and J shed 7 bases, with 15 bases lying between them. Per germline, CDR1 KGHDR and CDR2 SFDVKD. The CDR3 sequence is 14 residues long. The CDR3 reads CATSRTGTWNEQFF. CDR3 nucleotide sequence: TGTGCCACCAGTAGAACCGGGACATGGAATGAGCAGTTCTTC.

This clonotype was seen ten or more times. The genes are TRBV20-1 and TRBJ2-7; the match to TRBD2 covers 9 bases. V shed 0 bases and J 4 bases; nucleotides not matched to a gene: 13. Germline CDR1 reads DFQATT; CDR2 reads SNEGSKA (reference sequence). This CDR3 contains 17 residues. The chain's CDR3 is CSARDLEVAGDKYEQYF. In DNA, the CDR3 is TGCAGTGCTAGAGATCTGGAGGTAGCGGGGGATAAATACGAGCAGTACTTC.

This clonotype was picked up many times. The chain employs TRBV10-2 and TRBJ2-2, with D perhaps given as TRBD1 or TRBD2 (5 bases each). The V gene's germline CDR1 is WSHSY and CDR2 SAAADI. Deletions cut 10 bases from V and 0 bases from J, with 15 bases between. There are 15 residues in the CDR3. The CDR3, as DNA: TGCGCCACAAGGAGTGGGGACGCGAACACCGGGGAGCTGTTTTTT. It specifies CATRSGDANTGELFF.

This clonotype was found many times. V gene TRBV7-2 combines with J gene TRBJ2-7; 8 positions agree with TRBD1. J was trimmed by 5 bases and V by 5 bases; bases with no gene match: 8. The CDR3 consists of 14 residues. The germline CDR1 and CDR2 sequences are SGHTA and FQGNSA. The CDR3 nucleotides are TGTGCCAGCAGCGGTAACAGGGGGATAGACGAGCAGTACTTC. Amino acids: CASSGNRGIDEQYF.

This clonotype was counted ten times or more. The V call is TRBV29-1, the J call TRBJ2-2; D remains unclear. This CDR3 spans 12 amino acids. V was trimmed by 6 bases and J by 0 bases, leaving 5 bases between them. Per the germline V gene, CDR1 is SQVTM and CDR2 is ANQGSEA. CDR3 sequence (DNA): TGCAGCGTCGGCTCGAACACCGGGGAGCTGTTTTTT. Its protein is CSVGSNTGELFF.

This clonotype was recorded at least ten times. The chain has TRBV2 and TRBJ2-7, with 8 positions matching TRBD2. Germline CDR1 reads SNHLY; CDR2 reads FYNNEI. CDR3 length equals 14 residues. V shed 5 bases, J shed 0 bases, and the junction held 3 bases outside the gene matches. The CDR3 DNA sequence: TGTGCCAGCAGTAAACTAGCGGACTCCTACGAGCAGTACTTC. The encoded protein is CASSKLADSYEQYF.

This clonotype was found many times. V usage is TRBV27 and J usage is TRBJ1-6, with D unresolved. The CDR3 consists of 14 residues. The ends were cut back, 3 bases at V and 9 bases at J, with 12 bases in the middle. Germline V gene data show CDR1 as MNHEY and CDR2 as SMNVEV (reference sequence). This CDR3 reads CASSLGEIGSPLHF. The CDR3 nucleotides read TGTGCCAGCAGTTTGGGAGAGATTGGTTCACCCCTCCACTTT.

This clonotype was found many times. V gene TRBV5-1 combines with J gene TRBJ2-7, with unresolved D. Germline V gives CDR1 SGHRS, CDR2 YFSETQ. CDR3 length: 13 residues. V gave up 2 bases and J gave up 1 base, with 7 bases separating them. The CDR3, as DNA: TGCGCCAGCAGCTTAGGGCGGTCCTACGAGCAGTACTTC. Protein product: CASSLGRSYEQYF.

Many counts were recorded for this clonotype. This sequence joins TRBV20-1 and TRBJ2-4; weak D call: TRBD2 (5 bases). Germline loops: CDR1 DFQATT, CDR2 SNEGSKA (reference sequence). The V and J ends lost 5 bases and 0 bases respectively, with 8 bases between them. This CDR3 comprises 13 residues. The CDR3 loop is CSASGIAKNIQYF. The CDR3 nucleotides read TGCAGTGCTTCGGGAATAGCCAAAAACATTCAGTACTTC.

The DNA for the CDR3 is TGTGCTAGTGGTTTGGTAGGGGCCGGGGATACGCAGTATTTT. It is translated as CASGLVGAGDTQYF. The chain joins TRBV12-5 to TRBJ2-3; tentative D call: TRBD1 (5 bases). The CDR3 extends over 14 amino acids. The germline V gene has CDR1 LGHNT and CDR2 FRNRAP. Trimming stripped 0 bases from V and 6 bases from J, with 10 bases between.

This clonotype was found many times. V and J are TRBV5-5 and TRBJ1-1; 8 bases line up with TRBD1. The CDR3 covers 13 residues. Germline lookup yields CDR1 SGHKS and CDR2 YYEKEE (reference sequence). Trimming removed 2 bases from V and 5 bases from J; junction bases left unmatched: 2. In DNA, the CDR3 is TGTGCCAGCAGCTTTCAGGGGGCGACTGAAGCTTTCTTT. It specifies CASSFQGATEAFF.

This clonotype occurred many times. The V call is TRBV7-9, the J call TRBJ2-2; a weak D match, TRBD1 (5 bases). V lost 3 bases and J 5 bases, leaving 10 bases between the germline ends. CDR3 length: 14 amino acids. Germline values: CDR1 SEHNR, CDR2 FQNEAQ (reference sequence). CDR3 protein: CASSFWAGTGELFF. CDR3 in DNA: TGTGCCAGCAGCTTCTGGGCAGGGACCGGGGAGCTGTTTTTT.

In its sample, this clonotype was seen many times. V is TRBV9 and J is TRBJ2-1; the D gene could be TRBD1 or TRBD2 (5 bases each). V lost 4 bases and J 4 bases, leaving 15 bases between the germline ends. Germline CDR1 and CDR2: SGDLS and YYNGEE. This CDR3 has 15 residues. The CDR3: CASSPIIGGYNEQFF. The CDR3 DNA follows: TGTGCCAGCAGCCCTATTATTGGGGGATACAATGAGCAGTTCTTC.

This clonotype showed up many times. The CDR3 DNA is TGTGCCAGCAGCTTAGGGGGACAGGCTAACACCGGGGAGCTGTTTTTT. Translation gives CASSLGGQANTGELFF. The chain carries TRBV7-2 and TRBJ2-2; 8 nucleotides agree with TRBD1. Unmatched junction bases numbered 3, after V lost 1 base and J lost 2 bases. Germline-derived CDR1 and CDR2 are SGHTA and FQGNSA. The CDR3 covers 16 residues.

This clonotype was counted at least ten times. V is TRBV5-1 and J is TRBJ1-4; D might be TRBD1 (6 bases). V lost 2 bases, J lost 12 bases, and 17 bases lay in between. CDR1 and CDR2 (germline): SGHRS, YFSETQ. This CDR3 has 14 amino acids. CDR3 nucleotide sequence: TGCGCCAGCAGCTTTGTCGGGGGCGCGGGAGAACTGTTTTTT. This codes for CASSFVGGAGELFF.

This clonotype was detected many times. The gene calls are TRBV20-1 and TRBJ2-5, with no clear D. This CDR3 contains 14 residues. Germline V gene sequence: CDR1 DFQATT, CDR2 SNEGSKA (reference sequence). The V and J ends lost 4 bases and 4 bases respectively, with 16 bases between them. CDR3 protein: CSATVGSEIETQYF. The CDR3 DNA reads TGCAGTGCTACCGTGGGCTCAGAGATAGAGACCCAGTACTTC.

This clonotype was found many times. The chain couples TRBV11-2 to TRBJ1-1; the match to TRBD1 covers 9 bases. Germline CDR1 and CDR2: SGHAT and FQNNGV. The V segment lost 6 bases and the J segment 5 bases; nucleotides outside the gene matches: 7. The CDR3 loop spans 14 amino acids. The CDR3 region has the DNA TGTGCCAGCAGTAGAACAGGGGGCTTTACTGAAGCTTTCTTT. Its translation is CASSRTGGFTEAFF.

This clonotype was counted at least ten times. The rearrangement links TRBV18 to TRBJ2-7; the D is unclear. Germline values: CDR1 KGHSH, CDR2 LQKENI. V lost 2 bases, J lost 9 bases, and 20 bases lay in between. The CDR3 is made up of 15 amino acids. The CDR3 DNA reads TGTGCCAGCTCACCAAAAAACTTCAACGGTTCCGTGCAGTACTTC. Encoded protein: CASSPKNFNGSVQYF. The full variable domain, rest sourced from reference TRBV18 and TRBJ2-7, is NAGVMQNPRHLVRRRGQEARLRCSPMKGHSHVYWYRQLPEEGLKFMVYLQKENIIDESGMPKERFSAEFPKEGPSILRIQQVVRGDSAAYFCASSPKNFNGSVQYFGPGTRLTVT.

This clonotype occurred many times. CDR3 region: CASSEQGYGYTF. The CDR3 DNA reads TGCGCCAGCAGCGAACAGGGATATGGCTACACCTTC. The rearrangement uses TRBV5-1 and TRBJ1-2; weak D call: TRBD1 (6 bases). Germline-derived CDR1 and CDR2 are SGHRS and YFSETQ. The germline V and J ends were trimmed by 4 bases and 5 bases, with 9 bases remaining between them. This CDR3 is built from 12 residues.

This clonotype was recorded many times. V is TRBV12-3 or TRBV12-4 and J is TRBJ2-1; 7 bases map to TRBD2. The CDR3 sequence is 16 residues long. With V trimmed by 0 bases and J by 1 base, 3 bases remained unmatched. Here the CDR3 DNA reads TGTGCCAGCAGTTTAGCGGGGGGGGTTTCCTACAATGAGCAGTTCTTC. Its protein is CASSLAGGVSYNEQFF.